What follows are 3 T cell receptor beta chains derived from one specimen sequenced in a study of T cell responses to AZD1222 COVID-19 vaccine. Clones were read by immunoSEQ multiplex PCR, and TCRdb kept only the in-frame ones, dropping some. The table lists 130,000 to 150,000 clones, 88% of them singletons, with approximately 5.1% in the top ten. The specimen was peripheral blood, collected 28 days after the second dose of the MenACWY control vaccine. These receptors all stem from an adult who received the MenACWY meningococcal vaccine as a control.

The rearrangement joins TRBV11-3 to TRBJ1-2, with D possibly being TRBD1 (5 bases). CDR1 and CDR2 from the germline V gene are SGHNT and YENEEA. CDR3 length equals 16 residues. V lost 5 bases, J lost 4 bases, and 20 bases lay in between. The CDR3 DNA follows: TGTGCCAGCAGCGTCGGTGGGGTGCAGGGCAGCTATGGCTACACCTTC. Its protein product is CASSVGGVQGSYGYTF.

The chain has TRBV18 and TRBJ1-4; no clear D. This CDR3 is built from 14 residues. Germline-derived CDR1 and CDR2 are KGHSH and LQKENI. Trimming pared 6 bases from V and 8 bases from J, leaving 16 bases between. CDR3 DNA: TGTGCCAGCTCGCCGGTCCCCCTAGGGGAAAAACTGTTTTTT. Protein: CASSPVPLGEKLFF.

This rearrangement joins TRBV6-2 or TRBV6-3 to TRBJ1-6; D is ambiguous. Looked up from germline, CDR1 is MNHEY and CDR2 is SVGEGT. CDR3 length: 14 amino acids. With 0 bases removed from V and 7 bases from J, the gap between germline ends came to 7 bases. The CDR3 DNA sequence: TGTGCCAGCAGTTACTCGAGTAGGAATTCACCCCTCCACTTT. The encoded protein is CASSYSSRNSPLHF.